The 17 T cell receptor beta chains below all came from one sample that was sequenced in a study of blood T cell repertoires in COVID-19. Method: immunoSEQ multiplex PCR; TCRdb's copy keeps in-frame clones and lacks some. The sample records 350,000 to 450,000 clones, more than 85% being singletons. Sequencing was done on a sample of PBMCs or T cells enriched from blood (not recorded which). The receptors stem from a woman aged 40 to 49 who had been exposed to COVID-19.

The chain combines TRBV13 with TRBJ1-1; D possibly corresponds to TRBD1 (6 bases). Trimming took 5 bases from V and 2 from J, leaving 12 bases between them. CDR1 and CDR2 (germline): PRHDT, FYEKMQ (reference sequence). The CDR3 totals 14 residues. The CDR3 region is CASSRDNSNTEAFF. CDR3 DNA sequence: TGTGCCAGCAGCCGGGACAACTCCAACACTGAAGCTTTCTTT.

The gene calls are TRBV12-5 and TRBJ1-2; D unclear. This CDR3 is 16 amino acids long. The germline CDR1 and CDR2 sequences are LGHNT and FRNRAP. V lost 2 bases, J lost 3 bases, and 16 bases lay in between. CDR3 loop: CASGLTPQFIYYGYTF. The CDR3 bases are TGTGCTAGTGGTTTGACCCCACAGTTCATCTACTATGGCTACACCTTC.

This clone was seen only once. The V call is TRBV5-5, the J call TRBJ1-1; possible D gene TRBD1, 5 bases. V shed 0 bases and J shed 0 bases, with 6 bases lying between them. Germline V gene data show CDR1 as SGHKS and CDR2 as YYEKEE (reference sequence). This CDR3 comprises 14 residues. CDR3 amino acids: CASSLGRVNTEAFF. CDR3 coding DNA: TGTGCCAGCAGCTTGGGCAGGGTGAACACTGAAGCTTTCTTT.

The V and J genes are TRBV7-9 and TRBJ2-7; 9 bases align to TRBD1. CDR1 is SEHNR, CDR2 FQNEAQ, per germline (reference sequence). With 4 bases clipped from V and 5 bases from J, the junction kept 9 bases outside the gene matches. This CDR3 spans 15 amino acids. The CDR3 sequence is CASSSSGQGRHEQYF. The CDR3 DNA reads as TGTGCCAGCAGCTCGTCCGGACAGGGGAGACACGAGCAGTACTTC.

V gene TRBV19 combines with J gene TRBJ1-2; D is unresolved. Germline lookup yields CDR1 LNHDA and CDR2 SQIVND (reference sequence). The germline V and J ends were trimmed by 2 bases and 4 bases, with 14 bases remaining between them. The CDR3 consists of 15 residues. The DNA for the CDR3 is TGTGCCAGTAGTATAAACAGTCCCCCCAGCTATGGCTACACCTTC. Encoded protein: CASSINSPPSYGYTF.

This chain joins TRBV7-6 and TRBJ1-3, with 7 positions matching TRBD1. V was pared by 5 bases and J by 1 base, with 2 bases of the junction left unmatched. Germline CDR1 SGHVS, CDR2 FNYEAQ. The CDR3 sequence is 14 residues long. Written as DNA, the CDR3 is TGTGCCAGCAGCCCGACAGGGTCTGGAAACACCATATATTTT. It translates to CASSPTGSGNTIYF.

The chain couples TRBV5-6 to TRBJ2-1; D is uncertain. The CDR3 consists of 17 residues. CDR1 and CDR2 (germline): SGHDT, YYEEEE. V dropped 4 bases and J dropped 4 bases, with 21 bases sitting between them. CDR3 in amino acids: CASSPYLSQAQYNEQFF. The CDR3 DNA is TGTGCCAGCAGCCCCTATTTGAGTCAGGCGCAGTACAATGAGCAGTTCTTC.

The chain joins TRBV7-9 to TRBJ1-5, with a tentative D call TRBD1 (6 bases). V lost 2 bases, J lost 1 base, and 9 bases lay in between. From germline, CDR1 is SEHNR and CDR2 FQNEAQ (reference sequence). This CDR3 has 15 amino acids. As DNA, the CDR3 is TGTGCCAGCAGCTTAACAGGGAGCAGCAATCAGCCCCAGCATTTT. Translation gives CASSLTGSSNQPQHF.

This clone was seen just once. CDR3 residues: CASSLGQGYQPQHF. The CDR3 nucleotides are TGTGCCAGCAGCCTGGGACAGGGTTATCAGCCCCAGCATTTT. This chain joins TRBV7-2 and TRBJ1-5; TRBD1 matches at 9 bases. CDR3 size: 14 residues. CDR1 and CDR2 (germline): SGHTA, FQGNSA. Germline trimming cut 5 bases from V and 5 bases from J; bases unmatched to any gene: 4.

V usage is TRBV14 and J usage is TRBJ2-7, with TRBD2 matching over 8 bases. The CDR3 loop spans 16 amino acids. After removal of 4 bases from V and 6 bases from J, the junction contained 14 bases not matched to a gene. Germline V gene data show CDR1 as SGHDN and CDR2 as FVKESK. CDR3 DNA sequence: TGTGCCAGCAGCCCCTTAGCGGGACTCTCAGTTAGCGAGCAGTACTTC. Translated, it gives CASSPLAGLSVSEQYF. Combining the CDR3 with reference TRBV14 and TRBJ2-7 gives the whole variable domain EAGVTQFPSHSVIEKGQTVTLRCDPISGHDNLYWYRRVMGKEIKFLLHFVKESKQDESGMPNNRFLAERTGGTYSTLKVQPAELEDSGVYFCASSPLAGLSVSEQYFGPGTRLTVT.

This clone was counted only a few times. The chain uses TRBV7-9 and TRBJ1-4; D perhaps matches TRBD1 (5 bases). Trimming removed 5 bases at V and 7 bases at J, with 14 bases between. Germline V gene data show CDR1 as SEHNR and CDR2 as FQNEAQ (reference sequence). This CDR3 is built from 14 residues. The CDR3 bases are TGTGCCAGCAGCCCTACCGTGCAGGGTGAAAAACTGTTTTTT. Protein product: CASSPTVQGEKLFF.

The CDR3 bases are TGCGCCAGCAGCGCCACAGGGGCTGGAAACACCATATATTTT. Translating it yields CASSATGAGNTIYF. The chain employs TRBV5-1 and TRBJ1-3; 7 bases are shared with TRBD1. CDR1 SGHRS and CDR2 YFSETQ come from the germline V gene. The CDR3 loop spans 14 amino acids. The junction had 3 bases not matched to a gene; V was cut back by 4 bases and J by 2 bases.

The chain combines TRBV11-3 with TRBJ1-1, with D hard to call. V was trimmed by 0 bases and J by 4 bases, leaving 9 bases between them. Per the germline V gene, CDR1 is SGHNT and CDR2 is YENEEA. The CDR3 spans 14 residues. CDR3 sequence (DNA): TGTGCCAGCAGCTTAGAGCCGGGGAGCACTGAAGCTTTCTTT. Amino acid sequence: CASSLEPGSTEAFF.

The chain uses TRBV5-8 and TRBJ1-1; TRBD1 matches 9 bases. Trimming at V came to 0 bases and at J to 4 bases, leaving 4 bases not matched to a gene. Germline V gene data show CDR1 as SGHTS and CDR2 as YDEGEE. The CDR3 is 15 residues long. The CDR3 DNA reads as TGTGCCAGCAGCTTGGCCCCGACAGGGGGCACTGAAGCTTTCTTT. Translation: CASSLAPTGGTEAFF.

V usage is TRBV7-9 and J usage is TRBJ2-2; D not certain. The germline CDR1 and CDR2 sequences are SEHNR and FQNEAQ (reference sequence). Trimming shortened V by 2 bases and J by 4 bases, and 11 bases separated the two germline ends. The length of the CDR3 is 15 residues. CDR3 DNA: TGTGCCAGCAGCTTACAGGAAATTGTCACCGGGGAGCTGTTTTTT. This sequence encodes CASSLQEIVTGELFF.

This chain links TRBV19 with TRBJ1-1; the D gene is possibly TRBD1 (6 bases). From germline, CDR1 is LNHDA and CDR2 SQIVND (reference sequence). The length of the CDR3 is 14 residues. V gave up 6 bases and J gave up 0 bases, with 11 bases separating them. The CDR3 loop is CASRDRILNTEAFF. The CDR3 DNA is TGTGCCAGTAGAGACAGGATTCTGAACACTGAAGCTTTCTTT.

The chain uses TRBV9 and TRBJ2-7; 8 positions match TRBD2. Germline V gene sequence: CDR1 SGDLS, CDR2 YYNGEE. This CDR3 is built from 14 residues. Losses at the gene ends were 0 bases for V and 6 bases for J; bases not matched to a gene: 5. CDR3 sequence: CASSVGTSFSEQYF. In DNA, the CDR3 is TGTGCCAGCAGCGTAGGGACTAGCTTTAGCGAGCAGTACTTC.